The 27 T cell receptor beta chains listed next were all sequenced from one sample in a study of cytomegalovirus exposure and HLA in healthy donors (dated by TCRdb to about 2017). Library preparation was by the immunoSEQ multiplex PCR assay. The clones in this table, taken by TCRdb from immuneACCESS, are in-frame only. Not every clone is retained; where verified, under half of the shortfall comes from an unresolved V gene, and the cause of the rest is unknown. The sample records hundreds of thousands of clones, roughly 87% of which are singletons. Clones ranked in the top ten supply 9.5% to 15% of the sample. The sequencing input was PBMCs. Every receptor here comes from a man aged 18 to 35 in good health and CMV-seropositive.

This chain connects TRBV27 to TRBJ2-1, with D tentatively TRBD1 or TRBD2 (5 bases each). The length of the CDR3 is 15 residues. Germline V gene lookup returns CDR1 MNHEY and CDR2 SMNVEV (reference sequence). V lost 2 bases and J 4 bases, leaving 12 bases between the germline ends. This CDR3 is CASSLAGTPYNEQFF. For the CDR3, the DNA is TGTGCCAGCAGTTTAGCCGGGACGCCTTACAATGAGCAGTTCTTC.

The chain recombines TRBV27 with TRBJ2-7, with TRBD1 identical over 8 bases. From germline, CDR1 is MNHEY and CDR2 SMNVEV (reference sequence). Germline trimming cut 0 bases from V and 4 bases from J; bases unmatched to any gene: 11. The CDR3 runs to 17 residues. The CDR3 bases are TGTGCCAGCAGTTTATCCTTCGGGACAGGAATTCAGTACGAGCAGTACTTC. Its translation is CASSLSFGTGIQYEQYF.

This CDR3 reads CASSQLLVGLNEQFF. The CDR3 nucleotides read TGTGCCAGCAGCCAGCTTTTGGTAGGGCTAAATGAGCAGTTCTTC. The chain carries TRBV7-9 and TRBJ2-1; D is unclear. Germline V gene sequence: CDR1 SEHNR, CDR2 FQNEAQ (reference sequence). The length of the CDR3 is 15 residues. The V and J ends lost 5 bases and 7 bases respectively, with 18 bases between them.

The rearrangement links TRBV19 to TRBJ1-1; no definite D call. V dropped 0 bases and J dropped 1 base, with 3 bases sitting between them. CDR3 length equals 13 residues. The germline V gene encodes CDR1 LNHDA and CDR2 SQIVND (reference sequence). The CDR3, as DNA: TGTGCCAGTAGTATAGAACGGAACACTGAAGCTTTCTTT. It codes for CASSIERNTEAFF.

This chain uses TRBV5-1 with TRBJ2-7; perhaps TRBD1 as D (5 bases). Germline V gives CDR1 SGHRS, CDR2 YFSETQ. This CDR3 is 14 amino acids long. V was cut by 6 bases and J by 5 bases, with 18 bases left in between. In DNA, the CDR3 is TGCGCCAGCAATTCCCAGGGAACACCTAACGAGCAGTACTTC. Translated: CASNSQGTPNEQYF.

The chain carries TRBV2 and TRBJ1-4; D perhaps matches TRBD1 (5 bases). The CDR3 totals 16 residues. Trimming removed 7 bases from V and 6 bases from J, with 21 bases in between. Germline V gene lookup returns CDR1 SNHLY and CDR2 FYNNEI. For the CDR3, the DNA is TGTGCCAGCACCGCAATGGGACGGACTATCCATGAAAAACTGTTTTTT. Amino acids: CASTAMGRTIHEKLFF.

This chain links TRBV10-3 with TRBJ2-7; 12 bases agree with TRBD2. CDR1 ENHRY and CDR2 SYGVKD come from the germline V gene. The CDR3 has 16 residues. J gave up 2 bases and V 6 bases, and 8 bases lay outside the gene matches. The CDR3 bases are TGTGCCATCAGGGGTGGGACTAGCGGGCCCACCTACGAGCAGTACTTC. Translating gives CAIRGGTSGPTYEQYF.

The CDR3 here is CASSYLNLGHDTEAFF. The CDR3 DNA is TGTGCCAGCAGTTACCTAAACCTGGGACATGACACTGAAGCTTTCTTT. The V and J genes are TRBV6-6 and TRBJ1-1; D possibly corresponds to TRBD1 (6 bases). The germline gives CDR1 MNHNY, CDR2 SVGAGI (reference sequence). Trimming pared 2 bases from V and 3 bases from J, leaving 16 bases between. The CDR3 length is 16 residues.

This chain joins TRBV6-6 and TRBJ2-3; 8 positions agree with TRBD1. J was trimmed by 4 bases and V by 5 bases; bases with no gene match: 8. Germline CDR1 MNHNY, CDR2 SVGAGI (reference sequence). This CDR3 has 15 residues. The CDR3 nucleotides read TGTGCCAGCAGTCCCTACAGGGGGGCCGCAGATACGCAGTATTTT. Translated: CASSPYRGAADTQYF.

CDR3 nucleotides: TGTGCCAGTAGTTTACCCCGTCCCGATCAGCCCCAGCATTTT. It yields the protein CASSLPRPDQPQHF. The genes are TRBV19 and TRBJ1-5, with D uncertain. Germline V gene data show CDR1 as LNHDA and CDR2 as SQIVND (reference sequence). The CDR3 spans 14 residues. Trimming shortened V by 5 bases and J by 5 bases, and 13 bases separated the two germline ends.

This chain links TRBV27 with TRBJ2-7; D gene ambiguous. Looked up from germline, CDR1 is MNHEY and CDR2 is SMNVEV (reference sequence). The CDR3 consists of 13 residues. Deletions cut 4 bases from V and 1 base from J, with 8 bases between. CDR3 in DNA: TGTGCCAGCAGTTCGCCTCGGTCCTACGAGCAGTACTTC. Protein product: CASSSPRSYEQYF.

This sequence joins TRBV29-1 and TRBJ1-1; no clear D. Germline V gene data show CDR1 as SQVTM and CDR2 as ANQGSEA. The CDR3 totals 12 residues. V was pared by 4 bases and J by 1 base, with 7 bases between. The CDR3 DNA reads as TGCAGCGTTGTCCAACCGAACACTGAAGCTTTCTTT. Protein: CSVVQPNTEAFF.

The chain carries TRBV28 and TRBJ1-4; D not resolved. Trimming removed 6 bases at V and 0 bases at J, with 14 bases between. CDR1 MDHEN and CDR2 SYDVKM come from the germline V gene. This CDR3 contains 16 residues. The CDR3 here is CASRTYRVATNEKLFF. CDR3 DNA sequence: TGTGCCAGCAGAACCTATAGAGTTGCAACTAATGAAAAACTGTTTTTT.

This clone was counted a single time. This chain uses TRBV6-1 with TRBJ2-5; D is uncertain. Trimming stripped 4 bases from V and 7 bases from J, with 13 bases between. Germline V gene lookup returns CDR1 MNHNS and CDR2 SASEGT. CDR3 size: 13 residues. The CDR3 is CASSGSPVGTQYF. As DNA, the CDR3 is TGTGCCAGCAGTGGTAGCCCGGTGGGGACCCAGTACTTC.

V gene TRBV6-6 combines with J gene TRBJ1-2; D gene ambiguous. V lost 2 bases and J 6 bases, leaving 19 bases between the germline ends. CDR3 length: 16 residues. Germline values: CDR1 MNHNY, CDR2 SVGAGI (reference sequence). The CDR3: CASSYHLINAINGYTF. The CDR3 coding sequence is TGTGCCAGCAGTTACCACCTTATCAACGCGATTAATGGCTACACCTTC.

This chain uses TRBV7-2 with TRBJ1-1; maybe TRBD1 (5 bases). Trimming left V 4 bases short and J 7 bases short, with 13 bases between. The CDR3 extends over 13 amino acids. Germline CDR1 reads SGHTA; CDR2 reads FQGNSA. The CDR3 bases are TGTGCCAGCAGCTCAGATCGGGGACTTGAAGCTTTCTTT. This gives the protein CASSSDRGLEAFF.

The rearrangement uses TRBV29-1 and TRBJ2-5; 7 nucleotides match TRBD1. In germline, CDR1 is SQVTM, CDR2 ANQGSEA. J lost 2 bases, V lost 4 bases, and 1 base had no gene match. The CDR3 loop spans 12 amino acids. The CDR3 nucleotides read TGCAGCGTTGCGGGACAGCAAGAGACCCAGTACTTC. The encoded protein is CSVAGQQETQYF.

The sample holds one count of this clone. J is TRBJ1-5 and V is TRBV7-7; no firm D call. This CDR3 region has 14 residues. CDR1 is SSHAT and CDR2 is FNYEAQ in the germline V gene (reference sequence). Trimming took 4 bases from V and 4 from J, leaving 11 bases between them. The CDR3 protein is CASSCGEENQPQHF. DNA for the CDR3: TGTGCCAGCAGCTGCGGGGAAGAAAATCAGCCCCAGCATTTT.

CDR3 bases: TGTGCCACCAGCAGTTTAGTTTCTGGGGCCAACGTCCTGACTTTC. This codes for CATSSLVSGANVLTF. V and J are TRBV15 and TRBJ2-6; no reliable D call. Trimming took off 3 bases at V and 1 base at J, with 7 bases between the two ends. Germline V gives CDR1 LNHNV, CDR2 YYDKDF (reference sequence). This CDR3 comprises 15 residues.

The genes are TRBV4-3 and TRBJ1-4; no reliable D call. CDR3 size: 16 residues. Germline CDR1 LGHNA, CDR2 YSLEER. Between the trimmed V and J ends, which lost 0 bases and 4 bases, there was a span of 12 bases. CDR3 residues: CASSQDSAGDNEKLFF. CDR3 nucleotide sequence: TGCGCCAGCAGCCAAGATTCGGCAGGTGATAATGAAAAACTGTTTTTT.

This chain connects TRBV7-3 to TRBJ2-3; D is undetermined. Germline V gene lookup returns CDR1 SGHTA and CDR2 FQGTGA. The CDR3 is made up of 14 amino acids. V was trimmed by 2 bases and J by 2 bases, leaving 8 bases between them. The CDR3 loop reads CASSLQPNTDTQYF. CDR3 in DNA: TGTGCCAGCAGCTTACAACCAAACACAGATACGCAGTATTTT. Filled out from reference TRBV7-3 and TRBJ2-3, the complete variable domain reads GAGVSQTPSNKVTEKGKYVELRCDPISGHTALYWYRQSLGQGPEFLIYFQGTGAADDSGLPNDRFFAVRPEGSVSTLKIQRTERGDSAVYLCASSLQPNTDTQYFGPGTRLTVL.

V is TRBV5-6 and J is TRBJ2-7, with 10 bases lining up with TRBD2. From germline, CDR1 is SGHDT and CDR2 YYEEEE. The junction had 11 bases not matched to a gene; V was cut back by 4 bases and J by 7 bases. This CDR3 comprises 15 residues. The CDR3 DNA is TGTGCCAGCAGCCCTTTTGGGACTAGCGTCCGAGAGCAGTACTTC. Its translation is CASSPFGTSVREQYF. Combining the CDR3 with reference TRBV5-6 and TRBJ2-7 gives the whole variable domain DAGVTQSPTHLIKTRGQQVTLRCSPKSGHDTVSWYQQALGQGPQFIFQYYEEEERQRGNFPDRFSGHQFPNYSSELNVNALLLGDSALYLCASSPFGTSVREQYFGPGTRLTVT.

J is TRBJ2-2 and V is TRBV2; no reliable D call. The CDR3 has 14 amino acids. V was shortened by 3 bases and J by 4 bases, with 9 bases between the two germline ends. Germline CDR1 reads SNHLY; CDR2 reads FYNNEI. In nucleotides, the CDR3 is TGTGCCAGCAGTGAGACCAGACTCACCGGGGAGCTGTTTTTT. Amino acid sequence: CASSETRLTGELFF.

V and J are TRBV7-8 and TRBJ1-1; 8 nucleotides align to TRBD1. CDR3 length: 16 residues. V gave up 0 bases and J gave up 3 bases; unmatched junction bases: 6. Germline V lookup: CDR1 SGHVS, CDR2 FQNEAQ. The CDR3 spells CASSLASTGGYTEAFF. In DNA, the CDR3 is TGTGCCAGCAGCTTAGCCTCAACAGGGGGTTACACTGAAGCTTTCTTT.

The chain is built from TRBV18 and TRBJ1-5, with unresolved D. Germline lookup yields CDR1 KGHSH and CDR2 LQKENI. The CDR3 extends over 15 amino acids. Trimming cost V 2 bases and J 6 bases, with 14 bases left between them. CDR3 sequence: CASSPYQGMGQPQHF. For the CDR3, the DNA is TGTGCCAGCTCACCATACCAAGGGATGGGTCAGCCCCAGCATTTT.

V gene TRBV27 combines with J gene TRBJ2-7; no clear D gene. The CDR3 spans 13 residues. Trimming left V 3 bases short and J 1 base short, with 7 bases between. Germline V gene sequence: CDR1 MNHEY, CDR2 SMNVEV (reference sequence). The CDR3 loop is CASSFEPSYEQYF. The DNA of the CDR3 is TGTGCCAGCAGTTTCGAACCATCCTACGAGCAGTACTTC.

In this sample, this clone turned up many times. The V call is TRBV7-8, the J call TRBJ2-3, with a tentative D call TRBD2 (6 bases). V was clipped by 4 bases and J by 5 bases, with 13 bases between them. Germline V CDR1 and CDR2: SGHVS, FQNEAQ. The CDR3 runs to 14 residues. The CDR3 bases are TGTGCCAGCAGCTCGGGAGACCTAGGAGATACGCAGTATTTT. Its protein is CASSSGDLGDTQYF.